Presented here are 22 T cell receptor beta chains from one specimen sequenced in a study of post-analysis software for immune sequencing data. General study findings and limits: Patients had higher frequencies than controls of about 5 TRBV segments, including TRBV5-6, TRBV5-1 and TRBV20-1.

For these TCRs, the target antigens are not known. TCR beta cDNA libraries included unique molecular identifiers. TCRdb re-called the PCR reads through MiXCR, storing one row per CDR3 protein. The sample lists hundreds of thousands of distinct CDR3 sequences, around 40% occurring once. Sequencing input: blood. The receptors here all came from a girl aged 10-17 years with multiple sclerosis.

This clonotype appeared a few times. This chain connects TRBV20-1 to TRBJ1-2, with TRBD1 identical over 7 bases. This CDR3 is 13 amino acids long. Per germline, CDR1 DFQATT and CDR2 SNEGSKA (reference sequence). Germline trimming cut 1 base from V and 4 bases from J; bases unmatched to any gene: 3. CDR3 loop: CSARAGTVYGYTF. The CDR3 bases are TGCAGTGCTAGAGCCGGGACAGTCTATGGCTACACCTTC.

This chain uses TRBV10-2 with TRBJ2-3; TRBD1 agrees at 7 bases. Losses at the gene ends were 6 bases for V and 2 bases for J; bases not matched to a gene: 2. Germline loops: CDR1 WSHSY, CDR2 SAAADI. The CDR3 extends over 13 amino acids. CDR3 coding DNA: TGCGCCAGCAGGGGACAGTTCACAGATACGCAGTATTTT. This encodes CASRGQFTDTQYF.

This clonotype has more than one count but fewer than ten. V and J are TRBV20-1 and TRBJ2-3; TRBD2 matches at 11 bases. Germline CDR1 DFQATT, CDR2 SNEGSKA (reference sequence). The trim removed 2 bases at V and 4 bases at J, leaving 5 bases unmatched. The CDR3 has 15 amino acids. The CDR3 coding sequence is TGCAGTGCTAGATCCACTAGCGGGAGTCCAGATACGCAGTATTTT. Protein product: CSARSTSGSPDTQYF.

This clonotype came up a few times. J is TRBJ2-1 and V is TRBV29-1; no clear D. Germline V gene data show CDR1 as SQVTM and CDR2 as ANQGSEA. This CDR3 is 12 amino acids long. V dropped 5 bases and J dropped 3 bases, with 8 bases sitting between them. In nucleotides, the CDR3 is TGCAGCGTTATAACCGACTACAATGAGCAGTTCTTC. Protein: CSVITDYNEQFF.

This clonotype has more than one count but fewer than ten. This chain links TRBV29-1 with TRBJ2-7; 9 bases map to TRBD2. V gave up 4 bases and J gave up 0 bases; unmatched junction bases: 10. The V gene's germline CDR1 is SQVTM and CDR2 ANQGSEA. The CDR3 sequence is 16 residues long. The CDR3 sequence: CSVALAGRAISYEQYF. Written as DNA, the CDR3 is TGCAGCGTTGCGCTAGCGGGACGCGCTATCTCCTACGAGCAGTACTTC.

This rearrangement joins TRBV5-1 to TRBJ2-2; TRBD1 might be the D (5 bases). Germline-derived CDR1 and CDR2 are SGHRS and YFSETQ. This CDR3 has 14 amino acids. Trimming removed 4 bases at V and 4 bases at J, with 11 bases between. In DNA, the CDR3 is TGCGCCAGCAGCCCGACAGCCTCCACCGGGGAGCTGTTTTTT. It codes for CASSPTASTGELFF.

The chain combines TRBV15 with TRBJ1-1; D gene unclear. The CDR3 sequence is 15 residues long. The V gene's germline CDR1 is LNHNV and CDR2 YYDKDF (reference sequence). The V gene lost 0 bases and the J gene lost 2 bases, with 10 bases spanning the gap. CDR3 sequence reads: CATSRDHGENTEAFF. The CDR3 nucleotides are TGTGCCACCAGCAGAGATCATGGGGAAAACACTGAAGCTTTCTTT.

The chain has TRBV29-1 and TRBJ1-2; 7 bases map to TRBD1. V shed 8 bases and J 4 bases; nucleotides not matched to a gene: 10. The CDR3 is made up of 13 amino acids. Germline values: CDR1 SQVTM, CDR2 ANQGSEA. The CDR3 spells CSFRDRNPYGYTF. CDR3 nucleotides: TGCAGCTTCCGGGACAGAAACCCCTATGGCTACACCTTC.

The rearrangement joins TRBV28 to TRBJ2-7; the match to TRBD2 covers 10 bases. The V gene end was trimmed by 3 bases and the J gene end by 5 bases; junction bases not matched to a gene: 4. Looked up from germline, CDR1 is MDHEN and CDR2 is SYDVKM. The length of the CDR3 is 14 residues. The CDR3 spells CASSFLAGDNEQYF. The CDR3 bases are TGTGCCAGCAGTTTCCTAGCGGGAGACAACGAGCAGTACTTC.

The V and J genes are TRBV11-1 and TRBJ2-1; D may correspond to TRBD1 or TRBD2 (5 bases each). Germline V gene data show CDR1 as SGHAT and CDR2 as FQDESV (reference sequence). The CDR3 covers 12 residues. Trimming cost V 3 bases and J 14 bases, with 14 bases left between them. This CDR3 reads CASSLAGSEEFF. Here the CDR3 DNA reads TGTGCCAGCAGCTTGGCAGGGAGCGAGGAGTTCTTC. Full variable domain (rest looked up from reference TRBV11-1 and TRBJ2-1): EAEVAQSPRYKITEKSQAVAFWCDPISGHATLYWYRQILGQGPELLVQFQDESVVDDSQLPKDRFSAERLKGVDSTLKIQPAELGDSAMYLCASSLAGSEEFFGPGTRLTVL.

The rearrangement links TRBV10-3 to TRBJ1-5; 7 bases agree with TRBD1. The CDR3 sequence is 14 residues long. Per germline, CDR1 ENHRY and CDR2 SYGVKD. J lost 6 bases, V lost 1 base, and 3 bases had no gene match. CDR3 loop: CAISELGGLQPQHF. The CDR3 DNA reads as TGTGCCATCAGTGAGTTAGGGGGCCTTCAGCCCCAGCATTTT.

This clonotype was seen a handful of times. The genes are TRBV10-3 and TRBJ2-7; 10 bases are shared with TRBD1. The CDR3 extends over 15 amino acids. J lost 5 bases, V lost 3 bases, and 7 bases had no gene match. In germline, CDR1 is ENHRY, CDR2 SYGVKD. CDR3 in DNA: TGTGCCATCAGTGACCGGGACAGGGGCGCCCACGAGCAGTACTTC. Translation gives CAISDRDRGAHEQYF.

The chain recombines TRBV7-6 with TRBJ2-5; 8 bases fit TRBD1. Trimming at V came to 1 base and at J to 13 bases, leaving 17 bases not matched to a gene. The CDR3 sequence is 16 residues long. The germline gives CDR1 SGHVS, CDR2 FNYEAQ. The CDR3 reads CASSLGAETGAYERYF. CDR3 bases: TGTGCCAGCAGCTTAGGCGCGGAGACAGGGGCCTACGAGCGGTACTTC.

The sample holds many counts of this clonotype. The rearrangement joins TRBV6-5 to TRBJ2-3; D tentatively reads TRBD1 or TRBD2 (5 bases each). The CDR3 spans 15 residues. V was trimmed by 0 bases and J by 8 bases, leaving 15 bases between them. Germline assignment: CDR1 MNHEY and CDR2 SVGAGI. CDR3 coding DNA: TGTGCCAGCAGTTACTCGTTCTTCCCCGGGGCTACGCAGTATTTT. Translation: CASSYSFFPGATQYF.

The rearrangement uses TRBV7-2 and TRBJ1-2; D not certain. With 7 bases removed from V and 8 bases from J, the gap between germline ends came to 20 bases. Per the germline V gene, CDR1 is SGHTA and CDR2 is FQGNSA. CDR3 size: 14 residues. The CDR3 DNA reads TGTGCCAGCACCCCCTCGAACTTAAAAGGAGGCTACACCTTC. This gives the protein CASTPSNLKGGYTF.

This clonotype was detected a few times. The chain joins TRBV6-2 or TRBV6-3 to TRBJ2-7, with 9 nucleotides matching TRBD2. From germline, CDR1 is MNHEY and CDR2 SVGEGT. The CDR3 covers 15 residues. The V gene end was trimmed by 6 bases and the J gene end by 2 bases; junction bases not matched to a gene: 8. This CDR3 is CASRIAGVGAYEQYF. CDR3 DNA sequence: TGTGCCAGCAGAATAGCGGGAGTGGGAGCCTACGAGCAGTACTTC.

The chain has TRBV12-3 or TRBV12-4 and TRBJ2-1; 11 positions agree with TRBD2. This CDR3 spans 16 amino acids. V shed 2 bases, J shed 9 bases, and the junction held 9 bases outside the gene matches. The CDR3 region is CASSLTLTSGRGEQFF. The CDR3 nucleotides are TGTGCCAGCAGTTTAACTCTTACTAGCGGGAGAGGTGAGCAGTTCTTC.

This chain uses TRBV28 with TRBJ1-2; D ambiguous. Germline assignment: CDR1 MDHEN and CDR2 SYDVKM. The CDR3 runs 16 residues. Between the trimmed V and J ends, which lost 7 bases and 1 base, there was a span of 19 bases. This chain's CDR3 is CASKSPIGSDNYGYTF. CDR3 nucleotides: TGTGCCAGCAAATCCCCCATAGGGAGTGATAACTATGGCTACACCTTC.

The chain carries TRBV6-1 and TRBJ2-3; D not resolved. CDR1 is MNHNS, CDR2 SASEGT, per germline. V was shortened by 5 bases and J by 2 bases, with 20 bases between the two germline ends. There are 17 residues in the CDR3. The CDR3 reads CASSLVTKTLDTDTQYF. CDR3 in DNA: TGTGCCAGCAGTCTAGTCACAAAAACCTTAGACACAGATACGCAGTATTTT.

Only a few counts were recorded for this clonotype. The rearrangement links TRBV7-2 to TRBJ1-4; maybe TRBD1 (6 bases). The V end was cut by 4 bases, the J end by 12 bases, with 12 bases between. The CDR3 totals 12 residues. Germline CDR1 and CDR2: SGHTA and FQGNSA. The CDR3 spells CASSYTGRQLFF. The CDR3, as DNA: TGTGCCAGCAGCTACACAGGGAGGCAACTGTTTTTT.

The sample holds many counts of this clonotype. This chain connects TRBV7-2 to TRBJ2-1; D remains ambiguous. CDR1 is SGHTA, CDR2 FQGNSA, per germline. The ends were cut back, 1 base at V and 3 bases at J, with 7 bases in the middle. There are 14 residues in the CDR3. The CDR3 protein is CASSLESGYNEQFF. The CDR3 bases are TGTGCCAGCAGCTTAGAATCGGGCTACAATGAGCAGTTCTTC.

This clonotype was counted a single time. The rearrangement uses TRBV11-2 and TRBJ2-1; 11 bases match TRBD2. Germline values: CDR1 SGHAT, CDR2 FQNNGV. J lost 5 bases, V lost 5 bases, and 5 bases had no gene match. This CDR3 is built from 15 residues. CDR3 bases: TGTGCCAGCAGCCTTCTAGCGGGAGGCGACAATGAGCAGTTCTTC. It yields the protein CASSLLAGGDNEQFF.